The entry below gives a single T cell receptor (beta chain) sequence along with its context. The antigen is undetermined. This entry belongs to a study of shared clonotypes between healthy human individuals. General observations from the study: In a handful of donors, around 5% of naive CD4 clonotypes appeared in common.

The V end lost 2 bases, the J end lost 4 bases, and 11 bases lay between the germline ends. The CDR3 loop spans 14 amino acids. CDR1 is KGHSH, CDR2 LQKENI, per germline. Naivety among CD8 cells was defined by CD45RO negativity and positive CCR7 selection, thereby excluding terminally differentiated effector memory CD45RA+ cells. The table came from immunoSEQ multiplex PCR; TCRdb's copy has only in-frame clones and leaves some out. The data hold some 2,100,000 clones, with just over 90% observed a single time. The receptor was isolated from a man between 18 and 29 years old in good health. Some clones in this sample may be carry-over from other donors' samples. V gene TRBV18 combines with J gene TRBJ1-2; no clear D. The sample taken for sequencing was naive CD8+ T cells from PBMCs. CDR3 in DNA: TGTGCCAGCTCACCAGACGGAGACTTCTATGGCTACACCTTC. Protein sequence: CASSPDGDFYGYTF.